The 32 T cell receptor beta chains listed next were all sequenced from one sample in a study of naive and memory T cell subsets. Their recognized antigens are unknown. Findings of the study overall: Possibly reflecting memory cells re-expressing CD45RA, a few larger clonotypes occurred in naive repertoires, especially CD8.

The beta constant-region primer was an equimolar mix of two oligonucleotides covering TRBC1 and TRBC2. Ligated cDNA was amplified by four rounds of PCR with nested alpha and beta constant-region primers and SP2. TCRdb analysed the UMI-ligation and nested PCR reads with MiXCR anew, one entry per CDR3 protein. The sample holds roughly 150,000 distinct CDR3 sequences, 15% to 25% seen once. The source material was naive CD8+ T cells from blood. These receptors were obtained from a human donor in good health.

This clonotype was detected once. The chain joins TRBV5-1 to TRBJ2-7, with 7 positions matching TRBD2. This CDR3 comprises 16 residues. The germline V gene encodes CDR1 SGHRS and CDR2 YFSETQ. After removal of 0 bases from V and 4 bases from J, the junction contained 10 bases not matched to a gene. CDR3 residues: CASSLVVSGRSYEQYF. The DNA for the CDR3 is TGCGCCAGCAGCTTGGTCGTCTCCGGGAGGAGTTACGAGCAGTACTTC.

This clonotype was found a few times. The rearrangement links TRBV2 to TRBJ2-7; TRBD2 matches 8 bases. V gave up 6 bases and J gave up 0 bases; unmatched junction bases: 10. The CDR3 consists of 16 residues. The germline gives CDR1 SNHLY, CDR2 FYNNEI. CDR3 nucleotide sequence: TGTGCCAGCAGGGGTTACGGGGGGGGAAGCTCCTACGAGCAGTACTTC. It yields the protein CASRGYGGGSSYEQYF.

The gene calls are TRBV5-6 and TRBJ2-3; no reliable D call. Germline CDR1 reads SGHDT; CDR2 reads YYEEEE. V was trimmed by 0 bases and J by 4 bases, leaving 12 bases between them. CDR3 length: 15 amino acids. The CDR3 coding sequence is TGTGCCAGCAGCTTGGCCTCGGGTAGAGCAGATACGCAGTATTTT. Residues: CASSLASGRADTQYF.

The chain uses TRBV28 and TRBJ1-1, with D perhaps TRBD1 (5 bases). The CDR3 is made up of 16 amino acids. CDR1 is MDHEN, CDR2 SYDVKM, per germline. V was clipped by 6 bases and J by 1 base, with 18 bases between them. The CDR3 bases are TGTGCCAGCAGCCCGACAGTACAGATGTGGAACACTGAAGCTTTCTTT. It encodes CASSPTVQMWNTEAFF.

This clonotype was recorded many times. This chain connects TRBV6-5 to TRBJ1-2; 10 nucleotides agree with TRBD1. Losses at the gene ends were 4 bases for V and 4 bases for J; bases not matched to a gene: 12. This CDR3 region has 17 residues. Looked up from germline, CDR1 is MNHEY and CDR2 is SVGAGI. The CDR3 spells CASSFLNRQGAIYGYTF. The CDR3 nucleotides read TGTGCCAGCAGTTTCCTAAACCGACAGGGGGCTATCTATGGCTACACCTTC.

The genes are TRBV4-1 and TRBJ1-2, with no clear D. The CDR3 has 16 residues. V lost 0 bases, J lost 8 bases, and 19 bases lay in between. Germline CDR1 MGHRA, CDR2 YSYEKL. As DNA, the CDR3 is TGCGCCAGCAGCCAAGAAATTAGCAGGAGCATCCGCGGCTACACCTTC. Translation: CASSQEISRSIRGYTF.

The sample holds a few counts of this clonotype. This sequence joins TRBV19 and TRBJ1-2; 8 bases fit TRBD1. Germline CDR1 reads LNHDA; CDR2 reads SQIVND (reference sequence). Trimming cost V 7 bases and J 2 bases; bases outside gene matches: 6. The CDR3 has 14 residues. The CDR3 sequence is CASTFRGQNYGYTF. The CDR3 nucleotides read TGTGCCAGTACCTTCAGGGGGCAGAACTATGGCTACACCTTC.

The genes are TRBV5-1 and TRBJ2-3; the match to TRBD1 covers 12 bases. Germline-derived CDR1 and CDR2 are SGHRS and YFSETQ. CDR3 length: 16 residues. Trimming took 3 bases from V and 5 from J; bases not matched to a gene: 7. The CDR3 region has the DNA TGCGCCAGCAGCTCCGGGACAGGGGGCTTTGGAGATACGCAGTATTTT. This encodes CASSSGTGGFGDTQYF.

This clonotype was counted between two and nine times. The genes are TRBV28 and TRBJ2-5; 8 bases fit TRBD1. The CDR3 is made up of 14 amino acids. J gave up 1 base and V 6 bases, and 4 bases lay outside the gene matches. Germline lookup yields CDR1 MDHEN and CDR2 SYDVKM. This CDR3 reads CASSRQGFQETQYF. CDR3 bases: TGTGCCAGCAGCAGACAGGGGTTCCAAGAGACCCAGTACTTC. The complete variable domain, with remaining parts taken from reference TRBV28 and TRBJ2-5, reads DVKVTQSSRYLVKRTGEKVFLECVQDMDHENMFWYRQDPGLGLRLIYFSYDVKMKEKGDIPEGYSVSREKKERFSLILESASTNQTSMYLCASSRQGFQETQYFGPGTRLLVL.

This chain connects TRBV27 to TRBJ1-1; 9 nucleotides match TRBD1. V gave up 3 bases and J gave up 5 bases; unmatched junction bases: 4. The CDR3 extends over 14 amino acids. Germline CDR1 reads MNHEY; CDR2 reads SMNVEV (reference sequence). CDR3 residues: CASSFGTGMTEAFF. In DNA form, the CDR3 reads TGTGCCAGCAGTTTCGGGACAGGGATGACTGAAGCTTTCTTT.

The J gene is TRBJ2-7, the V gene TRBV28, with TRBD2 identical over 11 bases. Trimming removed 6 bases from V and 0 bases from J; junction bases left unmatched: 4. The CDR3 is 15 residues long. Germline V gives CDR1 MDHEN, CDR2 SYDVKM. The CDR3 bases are TGTGCCAGCAGACTGGGACTAGCGGACTCCTACGAGCAGTACTTC. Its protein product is CASRLGLADSYEQYF.

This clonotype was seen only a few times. CDR3 bases: TGTGCCAGCAGCTCTGGACAGGGGATCGACAATGAGCAGTTCTTC. It encodes CASSSGQGIDNEQFF. The rearrangement uses TRBV6-2 or TRBV6-3 and TRBJ2-1; 9 bases map to TRBD1. The CDR3 totals 15 residues. Germline CDR1 and CDR2: MNHEY and SVGEGT. The V segment lost 6 bases and the J segment 5 bases; nucleotides outside the gene matches: 8.

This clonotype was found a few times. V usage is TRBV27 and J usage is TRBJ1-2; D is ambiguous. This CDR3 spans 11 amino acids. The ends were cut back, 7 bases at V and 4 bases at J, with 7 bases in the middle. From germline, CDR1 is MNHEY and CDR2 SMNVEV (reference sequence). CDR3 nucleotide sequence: TGTGCCAGCATGGATGGCTATGGCTACACCTTC. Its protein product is CASMDGYGYTF.

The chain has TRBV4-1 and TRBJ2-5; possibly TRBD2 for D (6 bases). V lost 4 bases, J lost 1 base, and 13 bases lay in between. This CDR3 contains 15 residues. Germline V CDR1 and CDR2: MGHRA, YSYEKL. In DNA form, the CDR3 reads TGCGCCAGCAGCCTTGAGCGGGCGCCCCAAGAGACCCAGTACTTC. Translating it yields CASSLERAPQETQYF.

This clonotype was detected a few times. CDR3: CASSLDPTGVGNQPQHF. The DNA for the CDR3 is TGTGCCAGCAGTTTAGATCCGACAGGGGTCGGCAATCAGCCCCAGCATTTT. The J gene is TRBJ1-5, the V gene TRBV28; 8 nucleotides align to TRBD1. CDR3 length: 17 amino acids. Germline CDR1 MDHEN, CDR2 SYDVKM. Trimming cost V 2 bases and J 2 bases; bases outside gene matches: 8.

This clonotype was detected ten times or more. CDR3 nucleotides: TGCAGCGTTTCGACCTTTGGGACAGGTGCCCACGAGCAGTACTTC. This codes for CSVSTFGTGAHEQYF. The chain joins TRBV29-1 to TRBJ2-7, with 8 bases aligning to TRBD1. Per the germline V gene, CDR1 is SQVTM and CDR2 is ANQGSEA. V dropped 5 bases and J dropped 5; count of bases not matched to a gene: 14. The CDR3 totals 15 residues.

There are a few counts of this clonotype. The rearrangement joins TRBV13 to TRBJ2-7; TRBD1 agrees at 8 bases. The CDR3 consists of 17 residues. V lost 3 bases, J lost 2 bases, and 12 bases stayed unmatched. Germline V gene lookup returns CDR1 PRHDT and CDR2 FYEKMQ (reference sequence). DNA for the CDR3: TGTGCCAGCAGCTTCGGCATAGGACAGGGTAAAACCTACGAGCAGTACTTC. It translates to CASSFGIGQGKTYEQYF.

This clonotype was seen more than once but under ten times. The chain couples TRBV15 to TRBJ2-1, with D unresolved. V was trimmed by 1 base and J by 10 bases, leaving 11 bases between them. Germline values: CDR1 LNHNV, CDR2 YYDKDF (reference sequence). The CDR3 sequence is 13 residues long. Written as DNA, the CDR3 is TGTGCCACCAGCAGAGGACTGGATGGGGAGCAGTTCTTC. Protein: CATSRGLDGEQFF.

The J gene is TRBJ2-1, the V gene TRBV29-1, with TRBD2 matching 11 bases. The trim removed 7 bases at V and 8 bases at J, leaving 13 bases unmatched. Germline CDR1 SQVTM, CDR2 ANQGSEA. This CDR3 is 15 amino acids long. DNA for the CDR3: TGCAGCGCCGCGGGGTCCCTAGCGGGAGGCGATGAGCAGTTCTTC. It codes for CSAAGSLAGGDEQFF.

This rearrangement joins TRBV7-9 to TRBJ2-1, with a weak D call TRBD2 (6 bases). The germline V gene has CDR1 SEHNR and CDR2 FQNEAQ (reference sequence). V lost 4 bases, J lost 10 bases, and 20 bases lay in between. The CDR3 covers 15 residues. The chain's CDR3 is CASSSDYPLLYEQFF. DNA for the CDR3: TGTGCCAGCAGCTCGGACTACCCACTACTATACGAGCAGTTCTTC.

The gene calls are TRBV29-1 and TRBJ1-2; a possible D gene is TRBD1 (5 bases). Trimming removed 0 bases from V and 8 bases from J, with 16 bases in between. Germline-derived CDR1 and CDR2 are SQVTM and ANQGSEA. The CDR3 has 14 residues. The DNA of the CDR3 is TGCAGCGTTGAAGATCGGCGGCAGGGTGACGGCTACACCTTC. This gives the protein CSVEDRRQGDGYTF.

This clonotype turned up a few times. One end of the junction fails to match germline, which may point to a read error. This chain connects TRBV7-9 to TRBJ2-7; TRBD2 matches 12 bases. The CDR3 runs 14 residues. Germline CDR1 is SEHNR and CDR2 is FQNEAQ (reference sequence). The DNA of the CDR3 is TGTGCCAGCAGACACGGGACTAGCGGGTGGTGCAGTAGCTTC. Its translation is CASRHGTSGWCSSF.

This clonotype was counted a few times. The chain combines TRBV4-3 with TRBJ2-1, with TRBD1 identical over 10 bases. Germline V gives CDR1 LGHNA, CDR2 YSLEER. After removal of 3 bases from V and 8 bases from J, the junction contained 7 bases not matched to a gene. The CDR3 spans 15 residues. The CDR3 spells CASSHGTGVKDEQFF. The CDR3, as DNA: TGCGCCAGCAGCCACGGGACAGGGGTTAAGGATGAGCAGTTCTTC.

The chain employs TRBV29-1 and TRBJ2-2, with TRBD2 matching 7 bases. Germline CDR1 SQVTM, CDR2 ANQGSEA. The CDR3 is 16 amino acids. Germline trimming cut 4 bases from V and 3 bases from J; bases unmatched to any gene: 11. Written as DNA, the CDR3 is TGCAGCGTTGGACCGCGGGGGAGGGTGGACACCGGGGAGCTGTTTTTT. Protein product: CSVGPRGRVDTGELFF.

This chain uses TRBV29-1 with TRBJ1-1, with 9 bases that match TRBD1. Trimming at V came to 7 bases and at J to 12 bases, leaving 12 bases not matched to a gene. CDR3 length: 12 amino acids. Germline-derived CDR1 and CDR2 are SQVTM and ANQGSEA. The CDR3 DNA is TGCAGCGGGAGGGGGACAGGGATGAAAACTTTCTTT. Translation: CSGRGTGMKTFF.

CDR3 DNA sequence: TGCGCCAGCAGCCAAGCTGGGCAGGGGTTAGATACGCAGTATTTT. Its protein product is CASSQAGQGLDTQYF. J is TRBJ2-3 and V is TRBV4-1, with D possibly being TRBD1 (6 bases). CDR1 MGHRA and CDR2 YSYEKL come from the germline V gene. This CDR3 is built from 15 residues. Deletions cut 1 base from V and 5 bases from J, with 13 bases between.

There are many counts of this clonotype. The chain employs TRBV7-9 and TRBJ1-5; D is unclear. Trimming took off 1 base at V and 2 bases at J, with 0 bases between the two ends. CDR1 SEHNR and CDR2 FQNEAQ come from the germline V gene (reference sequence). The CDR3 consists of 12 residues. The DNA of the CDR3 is TGTGCCAGCAGCTTAGGCAATCAGCCCCAGCATTTT. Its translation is CASSLGNQPQHF.

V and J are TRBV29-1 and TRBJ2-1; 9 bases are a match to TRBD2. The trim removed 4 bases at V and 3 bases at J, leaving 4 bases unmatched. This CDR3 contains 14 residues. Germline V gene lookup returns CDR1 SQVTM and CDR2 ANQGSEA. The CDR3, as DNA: TGCAGCGTTGCGTCTAGCGGGATCTACAATGAGCAGTTCTTC. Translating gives CSVASSGIYNEQFF.

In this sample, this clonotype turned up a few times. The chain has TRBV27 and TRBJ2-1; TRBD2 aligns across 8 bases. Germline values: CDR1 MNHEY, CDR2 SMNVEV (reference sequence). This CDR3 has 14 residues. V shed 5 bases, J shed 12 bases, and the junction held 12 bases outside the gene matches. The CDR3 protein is CASSQGWGTSRQFF. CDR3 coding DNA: TGTGCCAGCAGTCAAGGCTGGGGGACTAGTCGGCAGTTCTTC.

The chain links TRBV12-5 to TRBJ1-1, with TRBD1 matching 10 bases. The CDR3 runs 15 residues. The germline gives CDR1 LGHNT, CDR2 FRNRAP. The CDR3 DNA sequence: TGTGCCACCACCGGGGACAGGGGAGGAGACCCTGAAGCTTTCTTT. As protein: CATTGDRGGDPEAFF.

Here the CDR3 DNA reads TGTGCCATCAAACCGGAGGGCGGGGCCGGGGCCAACGTCCTGACTTTC. It yields the protein CAIKPEGGAGANVLTF. The rearrangement uses TRBV10-3 and TRBJ2-6; D is possibly TRBD2 (6 bases). The CDR3 is made up of 16 amino acids. The V and J ends lost 7 bases and 4 bases respectively, with 17 bases between them. CDR1 and CDR2 (germline): ENHRY, SYGVKD.

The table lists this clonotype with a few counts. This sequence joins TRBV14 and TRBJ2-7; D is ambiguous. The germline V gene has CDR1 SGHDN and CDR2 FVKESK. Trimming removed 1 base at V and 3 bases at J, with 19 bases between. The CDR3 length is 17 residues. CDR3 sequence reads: CASSQGLEAPIVYEQYF. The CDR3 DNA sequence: TGTGCCAGCAGCCAAGGACTCGAAGCTCCGATTGTCTACGAGCAGTACTTC. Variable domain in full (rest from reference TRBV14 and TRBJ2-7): EAGVTQFPSHSVIEKGQTVTLRCDPISGHDNLYWYRRVMGKEIKFLLHFVKESKQDESGMPNNRFLAERTGGTYSTLKVQPAELEDSGVYFCASSQGLEAPIVYEQYFGPGTRLTVT.